The source of this T cell receptor (beta chain) is a study of blood T cell repertoires in COVID-19. Study summary: The United States, Italy and Spain supplied acute and convalescent COVID-19 samples. The cDNA or gDNA used as material had been derived from T cells, B-cell-depleted T cells, or PBMCs.

The CDR3 runs to 16 residues. Trimming pared 4 bases from V and 1 base from J, leaving 17 bases between. From germline, CDR1 is MDHEN and CDR2 SYDVKM. In the study's own analysis: Estimation of nucleated cell counts relied on the amplification of reference gene primers. The table came from immunoSEQ multiplex PCR; TCRdb's copy has only in-frame clones and leaves some out. V and J calls plus clone size are reproduced from that table; the DNA served to infer D and trimming. The table records 270,000 or so clones, roughly 84% of them present only once. The sequenced material came from peripheral blood. This TCR derives from a woman younger than 35 with acute or convalescent COVID-19. The V call is TRBV28, the J call TRBJ2-7; tentatively, D is TRBD2 (6 bases). CDR3 coding DNA: TGTGCCAGCAGTTCTCTCGCCCAGCGGGTGTCCTACGAGCAGTACTTC. Its protein product is CASSSLAQRVSYEQYF.